A single sample is the source of the 21 T cell receptor beta chains below, sequenced in a study of cytomegalovirus exposure and HLA in healthy donors. The repertoire was sequenced with immunoSEQ multiplex PCR; TCRdb's copy has only in-frame clones and lacks some. The data hold around 190,000 clones, with about 81% observed a single time. Sequencing used PBMCs. These receptor sequences come from a woman in her 30s in good health and CMV-seronegative.

This clone occurred a few times. The chain employs TRBV4-1 and TRBJ2-7; the match to TRBD1 covers 9 bases. CDR3 length: 14 amino acids. Unmatched junction bases numbered 6, after V lost 4 bases and J lost 5 bases. Germline lookup yields CDR1 MGHRA and CDR2 YSYEKL. CDR3: CASSRRDRDHEQYF. The CDR3 region has the DNA TGCGCCAGCAGCCGCCGGGACAGGGACCACGAGCAGTACTTC.

The chain recombines TRBV5-1 with TRBJ2-7; tentative D call: TRBD1 (7 bases). CDR1 SGHRS and CDR2 YFSETQ come from the germline V gene. The CDR3 has 15 amino acids. V shed 0 bases and J shed 1 base, with 11 bases lying between them. CDR3 in amino acids: CASSLVGGQSYEQYF. CDR3 nucleotides: TGCGCCAGCAGCTTGGTCGGGGGACAGTCCTACGAGCAGTACTTC.

The chain couples TRBV25-1 to TRBJ2-1; 8 nucleotides line up with TRBD2. After removal of 10 bases from V and 6 bases from J, the junction contained 20 bases not matched to a gene. Germline assignment: CDR1 MGHDK and CDR2 SYGVNS. The length of the CDR3 is 17 residues. CDR3 nucleotides: TGTGCCACCGGGAGACTAGCGACAACTCCCGCAGGCAATGAGCAGTTCTTC. This sequence encodes CATGRLATTPAGNEQFF.

This clone was recorded only once. The chain is built from TRBV5-1 and TRBJ1-5, with TRBD1 matching 8 bases. V shed 4 bases and J 0 bases; nucleotides not matched to a gene: 9. The CDR3 consists of 17 residues. Germline values: CDR1 SGHRS, CDR2 YFSETQ. CDR3 nucleotides: TGCGCCAGCAGCCCCGGACAGGGCTTGGATAGCAATCAGCCCCAGCATTTT. Amino acid sequence: CASSPGQGLDSNQPQHF.

The chain recombines TRBV5-1 with TRBJ2-5, with TRBD2 as a possible D gene (7 bases). V was cut by 5 bases and J by 5 bases, with 19 bases left in between. Germline values: CDR1 SGHRS, CDR2 YFSETQ. The CDR3 spans 15 residues. CDR3 nucleotide sequence: TGCGCCAGCAGAAGGGGGGGGGCCGTGAGCGAGACCCAGTACTTC. Protein product: CASRRGGAVSETQYF.

V and J are TRBV15 and TRBJ1-2; possible D gene TRBD1, 5 bases. Germline CDR1 LNHNV, CDR2 YYDKDF (reference sequence). The ends were cut back, 1 base at V and 0 bases at J, with 9 bases in the middle. The CDR3 contains 15 residues. CDR3 region: CATSRGQISNYGYTF. CDR3 coding DNA: TGTGCCACCAGCAGAGGACAGATCTCTAACTATGGCTACACCTTC.

The V call is TRBV18, the J call TRBJ1-1; D is unresolved. Trimming removed 8 bases from V and 5 bases from J, with 15 bases in between. The CDR3 spans 13 residues. The germline gives CDR1 KGHSH, CDR2 LQKENI. CDR3 sequence: CASLDEGVTEAFF. The CDR3 DNA reads as TGTGCCAGCCTCGATGAGGGAGTGACTGAAGCTTTCTTT. Full variable domain (missing parts from reference TRBV18 and TRBJ1-1): NAGVMQNPRHLVRRRGQEARLRCSPMKGHSHVYWYRQLPEEGLKFMVYLQKENIIDESGMPKERFSAEFPKEGPSILRIQQVVRGDSAAYFCASLDEGVTEAFFGQGTRLTVV.

The chain links TRBV6-1 to TRBJ2-1; the match to TRBD2 covers 10 bases. V shed 7 bases and J 3 bases; nucleotides not matched to a gene: 3. The CDR3 has 14 amino acids. Germline-derived CDR1 and CDR2 are MNHNS and SASEGT. CDR3 DNA sequence: TGTGCCAGCAAGCGGGAGGGGGACTACAATGAGCAGTTCTTC. Encoded protein: CASKREGDYNEQFF.

The rearrangement uses TRBV7-9 and TRBJ2-3; 7 bases line up with TRBD2. The J segment lost 0 bases and the V segment lost 4 bases, leaving 10 bases of the junction unmatched. Germline assignment: CDR1 SEHNR and CDR2 FQNEAQ (reference sequence). This CDR3 has 17 residues. DNA for the CDR3: TGTGCCAGCAGCTCCAGAGGCGGGGGAAGGAGCACAGATACGCAGTATTTT. Its translation is CASSSRGGGRSTDTQYF.

V gene TRBV15 combines with J gene TRBJ2-7, with D possibly TRBD2 on 6 matching bases. Per germline, CDR1 LNHNV and CDR2 YYDKDF (reference sequence). The CDR3 sequence is 17 residues long. V dropped 1 base and J dropped 3 bases, with 19 bases sitting between them. CDR3 protein: CATSRGGVRASDYEQYF. The CDR3 DNA reads as TGTGCCACCAGCAGAGGCGGGGTCAGGGCGTCCGACTACGAGCAGTACTTC.

V and J are TRBV2 and TRBJ1-3; D might be TRBD1 (6 bases). CDR1 is SNHLY and CDR2 is FYNNEI in the germline V gene. The ends were cut back, 6 bases at V and 4 bases at J, with 13 bases in the middle. This CDR3 has 14 amino acids. The CDR3: CASSLDSTGNTIYF. For the CDR3, the DNA is TGTGCCAGCAGCCTGGACAGTACCGGAAACACCATATATTTT.

This sequence joins TRBV7-9 and TRBJ2-3, with TRBD2 identical over 12 bases. V gave up 5 bases and J gave up 5 bases; unmatched junction bases: 8. CDR3 length equals 16 residues. From germline, CDR1 is SEHNR and CDR2 FQNEAQ (reference sequence). The CDR3 DNA follows: TGTGCCAGCAGCCCTCGGACTAGCGGGAACGTAGATACGCAGTATTTT. This codes for CASSPRTSGNVDTQYF. The full variable domain, rest sourced from reference TRBV7-9 and TRBJ2-3, is DTGVSQNPRHKITKRGQNVTFRCDPISEHNRLYWYRQTLGQGPEFLTYFQNEAQLEKSRLLSDRFSAERPKGSFSTLEIQRTEQGDSAMYLCASSPRTSGNVDTQYFGPGTRLTVL.

The genes are TRBV5-6 and TRBJ2-5; a possible D gene is TRBD2 (6 bases). Trimming pared 2 bases from V and 1 base from J, leaving 9 bases between. In germline, CDR1 is SGHDT, CDR2 YYEEEE. This CDR3 has 14 residues. This chain's CDR3 is CASSFRGSQETQYF. The CDR3 DNA follows: TGTGCCAGCAGCTTTCGGGGGTCCCAAGAGACCCAGTACTTC. Full variable domain (outside the CDR3, taken from reference TRBV5-6 and TRBJ2-5): DAGVTQSPTHLIKTRGQQVTLRCSPKSGHDTVSWYQQALGQGPQFIFQYYEEEERQRGNFPDRFSGHQFPNYSSELNVNALLLGDSALYLCASSFRGSQETQYFGPGTRLLVL.

This clone has just a few counts. The genes are TRBV6-4 and TRBJ2-1; 14 positions match TRBD2. The V gene end was trimmed by 2 bases and the J gene end by 9 bases; junction bases not matched to a gene: 0. CDR3 size: 14 residues. Looked up from germline, CDR1 is MRHNA and CDR2 is SNTAGT. CDR3 sequence reads: CASSDGLAGGEQFF. The CDR3 DNA reads as TGTGCCAGCAGTGACGGACTAGCGGGGGGTGAGCAGTTCTTC.

The V call is TRBV6-5, the J call TRBJ2-5, with 8 bases identical to TRBD2. Germline V gene lookup returns CDR1 MNHEY and CDR2 SVGAGI. The V gene end was trimmed by 6 bases and the J gene end by 1 base; junction bases not matched to a gene: 7. This CDR3 region has 15 residues. The CDR3 loop reads CASRAEREPQETQYF. As DNA, the CDR3 is TGTGCCAGCAGAGCGGAGCGGGAGCCCCAAGAGACCCAGTACTTC.

The CDR3 loop reads CASSLKASGPEQFF. The CDR3 nucleotides are TGTGCCAGCTCCTTGAAGGCTAGCGGGCCTGAGCAGTTCTTC. This chain uses TRBV5-8 with TRBJ2-1, with 8 nucleotides matching TRBD2. The V gene's germline CDR1 is SGHTS and CDR2 YDEGEE. This CDR3 contains 14 residues. V gave up 7 bases and J gave up 9 bases; unmatched junction bases: 12.

The DNA of the CDR3 is TGTGCCAGCAGTGAACTCACTAGCGGGTCTAATACGCAGTATTTT. This sequence encodes CASSELTSGSNTQYF. The gene calls are TRBV2 and TRBJ2-3, with 9 bases that match TRBD2. The germline V gene has CDR1 SNHLY and CDR2 FYNNEI. The ends lost 2 bases at V and 7 bases at J; junction bases unmatched: 7. This CDR3 spans 15 amino acids.

This clone came up once. The J gene is TRBJ2-5, the V gene TRBV18; 7 bases fit TRBD2. CDR3 length: 14 residues. CDR1 is KGHSH, CDR2 LQKENI, per germline. V dropped 4 bases and J dropped 2; count of bases not matched to a gene: 4. CDR3 sequence: CASSLTAGQETQYF. DNA of the CDR3: TGTGCCAGCTCACTAACAGCGGGGCAAGAGACCCAGTACTTC.

The chain couples TRBV6-5 to TRBJ1-2; D gene uncertain. This CDR3 spans 12 amino acids. Germline CDR1 reads MNHEY; CDR2 reads SVGAGI. Trimming pared 10 bases from V and 0 bases from J, leaving 9 bases between. As DNA, the CDR3 is TGTGCCACCATTTCAGCTAACTATGGCTACACCTTC. It encodes CATISANYGYTF.

J is TRBJ2-7 and V is TRBV5-4; D call uncertain. V lost 4 bases, J lost 7 bases, and 15 bases lay in between. The CDR3 has 13 residues. Germline values: CDR1 SGHNT, CDR2 YYREEE (reference sequence). The DNA for the CDR3 is TGTGCCAGCAGCGTATACCTCTTCGGGGAGCAGTACTTC. As protein: CASSVYLFGEQYF.

The chain carries TRBV18 and TRBJ2-1; 16 positions match TRBD2. Trimming cost V 2 bases and J 3 bases; bases outside gene matches: 7. Germline V lookup: CDR1 KGHSH, CDR2 LQKENI. The length of the CDR3 is 19 residues. The CDR3 DNA is TGTGCCAGCTCACCAAAGGGACTAGCGGGGGGGAAGCGCTACAATGAGCAGTTCTTC. Its translation: CASSPKGLAGGKRYNEQFF. The full variable domain, with the rest looked up from reference TRBV18 and TRBJ2-1, is NAGVMQNPRHLVRRRGQEARLRCSPMKGHSHVYWYRQLPEEGLKFMVYLQKENIIDESGMPKERFSAEFPKEGPSILRIQQVVRGDSAAYFCASSPKGLAGGKRYNEQFFGPGTRLTVL.